One T cell receptor beta chain is described in this entry. The protocol was immunoSEQ multiplex PCR, while the TCRdb copy is restricted to in-frame clones and leaves out a portion. This repertoire shows about 15,000 clones, about nine tenths found once; its top ten account for under 15%. The CDR3 runs 18 residues. CDR1 and CDR2 from the germline V gene are LNHDA and SQIVND (reference sequence). V dropped 6 bases and J dropped 1; count of bases not matched to a gene: 15. The data derive from a study of technical replicates of blood from a handful of donors. The rearrangement uses TRBV19 and TRBJ1-5, with 7 bases fitting TRBD1. The TCR sequence derives from a human donor in good health. The sample consisted of PBMCs. The CDR3 here is CASSRLPGQMGSNQPQHF. The CDR3 nucleotides are TGTGCCAGTAGCAGACTACCGGGACAGATGGGAAGCAATCAGCCCCAGCATTTT.